These T cell receptor beta chains were read from a single sample in a study of blood T cell repertoires in COVID-19. Sequencing used immunoSEQ multiplex PCR; TCRdb keeps in-frame clones, though not all of them. The data show some 26,000 clones, 88% seen once. The material sequenced was peripheral blood. These receptors were collected from a woman between 45 and 60 years old with active COVID-19. Each CDR3 is given with its conserved first and last residue. D genes are given only for firm matches. Size is stated for part of the rows, as once, few or many counts, or as a class when the clone is expanded.

cdr3_nt | cdr3_aa | d_call | j_call | clone_size | v_call
TGTGCCACAAGGGGACAGGTCTTCCCGTACGAGCAGTACTTC | CATRGQVFPYEQYF | TRBD1 | TRBJ2-7 | . | TRBV27
TGTGCCAGCGCGGTCGTAGCGGGAGCTGGGGCCAACGTCCTGACTTTC | CASAVVAGAGANVLTF | TRBD2 | TRBJ2-6 | . | TRBV19
TGTGCCAGCAGTGAAGCATCCTGGGGGCGAACCGGGGAGCTGTTTTTT | CASSEASWGRTGELFF | . | TRBJ2-2 | . | TRBV6-1
TGTGCCAGCTCACCGGGACTAGCGGGCACCGGGGAGCTGTTTTTT | CASSPGLAGTGELFF | TRBD2 | TRBJ2-2 | . | TRBV18
TGTGCTAGTGGTTTGTATATGGGACAGAACACTGAAGCTTTCTTT | CASGLYMGQNTEAFF | . | TRBJ1-1 | . | TRBV12-5
TGTGCCAGCACGGACGGAGGGAGCACAGATACGCAGTATTTT | CASTDGGSTDTQYF | . | TRBJ2-3 | once | TRBV28
TGTGCCAGTAGTAGTACATGGGGACAGGGCCGCACTGAAGCTTTCTTT | CASSSTWGQGRTEAFF | TRBD1 | TRBJ1-1 | . | TRBV19
TGTGCCAGCAGACTTGGGGGACAGGGGGAAGATGGCTACACCTTC | CASRLGGQGEDGYTF | TRBD1 | TRBJ1-2 | . | TRBV6-5
TGTGCCAGCAGTTACTCCTGGACTACTCCCGGTGAGCAGTTCTTC | CASSYSWTTPGEQFF | . | TRBJ2-1 | . | TRBV6-5
TGCGCCAGCAGTGAGTCGGGACAGGGGGATCAGCCCCAGCATTTT | CASSESGQGDQPQHF | TRBD1 | TRBJ1-5 | . | TRBV10-2
TGTGCCAGCAGAATGACTAGCGGGAGGCCGGGGGAGACCCAGTACTTC | CASRMTSGRPGETQYF | TRBD2 | TRBJ2-5 | once | TRBV7-6
TGTGCCAGCAGTTACCGGGCAAAAGACAGAAATGAGCAGTTCTTC | CASSYRAKDRNEQFF | . | TRBJ2-1 | . | TRBV6-5
TGCGCCAGCAGCCCTGACGGGGATAGCAATCAGCCCCAGCATTTT | CASSPDGDSNQPQHF | . | TRBJ1-5 | . | TRBV5-1
TGTGCCTGGAGTGTTATCCTTTTCGCCTACGAGCAGTACTTC | CAWSVILFAYEQYF | . | TRBJ2-7 | . | TRBV30
TGTGCCAGCAGCCCGTTAGCGGGAGGGCCTATGTACGAGCAGTACTTC | CASSPLAGGPMYEQYF | TRBD2 | TRBJ2-7 | . | TRBV7-2
TGTGCCAGCAGTTTAGGGGACGAGCAGTACTTC | CASSLGDEQYF | . | TRBJ2-7 | . | TRBV6-6
TGTGCCAGCAGTTCACCCGGGACTGCAAACTACGAGCAGTACTTC | CASSSPGTANYEQYF | . | TRBJ2-7 | . | TRBV28
TGTGCCAGCAGTTACTCCCTAGCGGGAGGGGGAGATACGCAGTATTTT | CASSYSLAGGGDTQYF | TRBD2 | TRBJ2-3 | . | TRBV6-5
TGTGCCAGCAGTCTTTGGGACAACTACGAGCAGTACTTC | CASSLWDNYEQYF | . | TRBJ2-7 | . | TRBV6-5
TGTGCCAGCAGTTACAATGCGGACAGGGGCTACGAGCAGTACTTC | CASSYNADRGYEQYF | TRBD1 | TRBJ2-7 | . | TRBV6-5
TGCGCCAGCAGCCAAGACTCCGCAGGTTTTTCACAGAGTCGAAATCAGCCCCAGCATTTT | CASSQDSAGFSQSRNQPQHF | . | TRBJ1-5 | . | TRBV4-1
TGTGCCAGCAGCCGCCGAGTAGCGGGACCAAACACAGATACGCAGTATTTT | CASSRRVAGPNTDTQYF | TRBD2 | TRBJ2-3 | . | TRBV3-1/TRBV3-2
TGTGCCAGCAGTGAACAGCTGAACACTGAAGCTTTCTTT | CASSEQLNTEAFF | . | TRBJ1-1 | large | TRBV6-4
TGTGCCACCAGTGAGAATAGCGGGCGACCCTACAATGAGCAGTTCTTC | CATSENSGRPYNEQFF | TRBD2 | TRBJ2-1 | . | TRBV24-1
TGTGCCAGCAGCTTATGGGGAATAGCGGGAGATAATGAGCAGTTCTTC | CASSLWGIAGDNEQFF | TRBD2 | TRBJ2-1 | . | TRBV7-3
TGTGCCAGCAGCTGGGGCAGGGGGCAGGGCTACACCTTC | CASSWGRGQGYTF | TRBD1 | TRBJ1-2 | once | TRBV5-5
TGTGCCAGCAGCGTAGACCACAGTTCCTACGAGCAGTACTTC | CASSVDHSSYEQYF | . | TRBJ2-7 | . | TRBV9
TGCGCCAGCAGTGATGCGGGGGAGACTGAAGCTTTCTTT | CASSDAGETEAFF | . | TRBJ1-1 | . | TRBV10-1
TGTGCCAGCAGCGTAGCTGGCGCGGGGTCCTACGAGCAGTACTTC | CASSVAGAGSYEQYF | . | TRBJ2-7 | once | TRBV9
TGCGCCAGCAGCTCCTTGACAGGGCGAGCTTTCTTT | CASSSLTGRAFF | TRBD1 | TRBJ1-1 | . | TRBV5-1
TGTGCCAGCAGCGGACAGGGGGGGATCGATGGCTACACCTTC | CASSGQGGIDGYTF | TRBD1 | TRBJ1-2 | medium-sized | TRBV9
TGTGCCAGCAGCTTAGCTATGGGACAGACCTATGGCTACACCTTC | CASSLAMGQTYGYTF | TRBD1 | TRBJ1-2 | once | TRBV11-2
TGTGCCAGCAGCCAAGCCCAGGACAGTCTGCGGACGACAGATACGCAGTATTTT | CASSQAQDSLRTTDTQYF | . | TRBJ2-3 | . | TRBV4-2
TGTGCCATCAGCCCTTCCCCACTAGCGGGAGGGGGAAAGCAGTACTTC | CAISPSPLAGGGKQYF | TRBD2 | TRBJ2-7 | few | TRBV10-3
TGTGCCAGCAGTGAACCTGGACAGGGGGCAGGTAATGAGCAGTTCTTC | CASSEPGQGAGNEQFF | TRBD1 | TRBJ2-1 | . | TRBV6-1
TGTGCCAGCAGTTCCCCGGGGGGAACTAATGAAAAACTGTTTTTT | CASSSPGGTNEKLFF | . | TRBJ1-4 | . | TRBV6-6
TGTGCCAGCAGCTTAGCAGGGGGCTCTGGAGGCTACACCTTC | CASSLAGGSGGYTF | TRBD1 | TRBJ1-2 | . | TRBV7-8
TGTGCCAGCAGTTTCCGGGGGGCGGATGGCTACACCTTC | CASSFRGADGYTF | . | TRBJ1-2 | few | TRBV25-1
TGTGCCAGCAGCCAACTGCTAGCGGGGATTCAAGAGACCCAGTACTTC | CASSQLLAGIQETQYF | TRBD2 | TRBJ2-5 | . | TRBV3-1/TRBV3-2
TGTGCCAGCAGTCCACCTCCATTAACAGAAACTTCTAACTATGGCTACACCTTC | CASSPPPLTETSNYGYTF | . | TRBJ1-2 | few | TRBV28
TGTGCCACCAGCTCACCGACAGGGATTCATGGTAGCAATCAGCCCCAGCATTTT | CATSSPTGIHGSNQPQHF | TRBD1 | TRBJ1-5 | . | TRBV15
TGCGCCAGCAGCTTGGGAGGGCCCGGAAATGAGCAGTTCTTC | CASSLGGPGNEQFF | . | TRBJ2-1 | . | TRBV5-1
TGCGCCAGCAGCAGCGGGACTTCGTCCTACAATGAGCAGTTCTTC | CASSSGTSSYNEQFF | TRBD2 | TRBJ2-1 | once | TRBV5-1
TGTGCCAGCAGCCGCAGCGGGACGGTCTACAATGAGCAGTTCTTC | CASSRSGTVYNEQFF | TRBD2 | TRBJ2-1 | . | TRBV6-5
TGTGCCAGCAGTGTTTACAGGGCGGTTAATGAGCAGTTCTTC | CASSVYRAVNEQFF | . | TRBJ2-1 | once | TRBV2
TGTGCCAGCAGCCAAAAAACAGGACGAAATGAAAAACTGTTTTTT | CASSQKTGRNEKLFF | . | TRBJ1-4 | once | TRBV28
TGTGCCAGCAGCTTAGTTACTAGCAGATCCTACGAGCAGTACTTC | CASSLVTSRSYEQYF | . | TRBJ2-7 | . | TRBV11-2
TGTGCCAGCAGCTTAGGTTATGGGACTAAAGCCTACGAGCAGTACTTC | CASSLGYGTKAYEQYF | TRBD2 | TRBJ2-7 | . | TRBV7-8
TGTGCCAGCTCACCGATGACAGCTCGTGCAACTAATGAAAAACTGTTTTTT | CASSPMTARATNEKLFF | . | TRBJ1-4 | . | TRBV18
TGTGCCAGCAGCTCCCAGGGAGGTCAGCCCCAGCATTTT | CASSSQGGQPQHF | . | TRBJ1-5 | once | TRBV7-2
TGTGCCAGCCTAGCGGGAGACAATGAGCAGTTCTTC | CASLAGDNEQFF | TRBD2 | TRBJ2-1 | . | TRBV7-9
TGCGCCAGCAGCTCACAGGCTAGCGGGAATCCAGAGACCCAGTACTTC | CASSSQASGNPETQYF | TRBD2 | TRBJ2-5 | . | TRBV5-1
TGTGCCAGCAGTTCCTCCGGGACAGGGAGTGATACGCAGTATTTT | CASSSSGTGSDTQYF | TRBD1 | TRBJ2-3 | . | TRBV28
TGTGCCAGCAGCTCGCAGGGAACTAATGAAAAACTGTTTTTT | CASSSQGTNEKLFF | . | TRBJ1-4 | . | TRBV5-4